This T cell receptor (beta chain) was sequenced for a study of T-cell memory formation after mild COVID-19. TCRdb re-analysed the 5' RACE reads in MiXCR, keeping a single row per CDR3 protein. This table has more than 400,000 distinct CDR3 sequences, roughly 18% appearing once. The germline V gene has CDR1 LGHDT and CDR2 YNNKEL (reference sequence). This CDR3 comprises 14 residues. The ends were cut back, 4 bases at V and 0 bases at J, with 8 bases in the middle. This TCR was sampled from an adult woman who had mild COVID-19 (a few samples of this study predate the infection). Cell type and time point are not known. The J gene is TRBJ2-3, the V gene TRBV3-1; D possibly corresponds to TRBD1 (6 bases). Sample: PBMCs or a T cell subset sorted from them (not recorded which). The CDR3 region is CASSRQVSTDTQYF. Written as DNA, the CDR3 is TGTGCCAGCAGCCGACAGGTGAGCACAGATACGCAGTATTTT.